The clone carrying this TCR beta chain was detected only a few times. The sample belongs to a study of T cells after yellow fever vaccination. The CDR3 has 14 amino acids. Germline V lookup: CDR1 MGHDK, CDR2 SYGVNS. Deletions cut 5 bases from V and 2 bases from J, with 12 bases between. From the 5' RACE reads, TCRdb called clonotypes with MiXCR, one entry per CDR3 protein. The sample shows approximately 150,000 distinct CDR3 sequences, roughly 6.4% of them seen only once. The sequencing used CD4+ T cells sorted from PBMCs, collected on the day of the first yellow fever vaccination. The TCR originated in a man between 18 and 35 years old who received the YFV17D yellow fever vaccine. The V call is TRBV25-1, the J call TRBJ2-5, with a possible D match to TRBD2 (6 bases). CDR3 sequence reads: CASSPEEGQETQYF. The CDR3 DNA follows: TGTGCCAGCAGTCCAGAGGAGGGGCAAGAGACCCAGTACTTC.